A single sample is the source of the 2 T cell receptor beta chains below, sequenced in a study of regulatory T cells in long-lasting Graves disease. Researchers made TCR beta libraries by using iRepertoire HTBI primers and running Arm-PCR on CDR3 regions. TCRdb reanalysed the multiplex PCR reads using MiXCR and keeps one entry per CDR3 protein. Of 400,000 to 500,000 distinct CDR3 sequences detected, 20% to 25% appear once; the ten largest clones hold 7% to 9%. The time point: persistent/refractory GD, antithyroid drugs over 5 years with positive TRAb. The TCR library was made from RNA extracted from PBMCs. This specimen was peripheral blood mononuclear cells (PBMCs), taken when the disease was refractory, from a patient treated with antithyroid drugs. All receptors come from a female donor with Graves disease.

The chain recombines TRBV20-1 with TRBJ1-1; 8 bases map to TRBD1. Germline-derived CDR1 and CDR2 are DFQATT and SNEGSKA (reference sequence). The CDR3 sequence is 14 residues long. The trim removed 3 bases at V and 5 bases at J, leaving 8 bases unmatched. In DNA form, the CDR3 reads TGCAGTGCTAGGACAGGGGCGCAAGGGACTGAAGCTTTCTTT. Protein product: CSARTGAQGTEAFF.

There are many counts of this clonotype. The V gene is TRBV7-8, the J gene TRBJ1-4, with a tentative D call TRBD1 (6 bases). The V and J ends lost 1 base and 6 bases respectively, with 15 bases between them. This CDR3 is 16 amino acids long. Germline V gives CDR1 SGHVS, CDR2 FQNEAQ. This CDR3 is CASSLGGRRSYEKLFF. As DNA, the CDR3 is TGTGCCAGCAGCTTAGGGGGGCGCCGGTCTTATGAAAAACTGTTTTTT.